One sample yielded the 9 T cell receptor beta chains listed below, sequenced in a study of blood T cells in healthy people across ages. Then a second PCR, running roughly 6 to 11 cycles, was carried out with a sample-barcoded 5' primer and a J-beta primer mix. A single record per CDR3 protein comes from TCRdb applying MiXCR to the 5' RACE reads. The sample includes roughly 1.5 million distinct CDR3 sequences, approximately 42% of them seen just once. The specimen sequenced was blood. The receptor source for this set is a woman aged 18-29 years in good health.

The V gene is TRBV2, the J gene TRBJ2-7, with a possible D match to TRBD1 (6 bases). Trimming shortened V by 5 bases and J by 1 base, and 12 bases separated the two germline ends. Germline loops: CDR1 SNHLY, CDR2 FYNNEI. CDR3 length: 14 residues. CDR3 residues: CASSKNGQSYEQYF. In DNA form, the CDR3 reads TGTGCCAGCAGTAAGAATGGACAGTCCTACGAGCAGTACTTC.

The chain is built from TRBV6-2 or TRBV6-3 and TRBJ2-5; TRBD1 is a possible D gene (5 bases). Judging by the DNA end, TRBJ2-7 fits better; the J call may be wrong. CDR1 and CDR2 from the germline V gene are MNHEY and SVGEGT. This CDR3 is built from 13 residues. DNA for the CDR3: TGTGCCAACAGGCTCTCAGGGTTATACGAGCAGTACTTC. Translated, it gives CANRLSGLYEQYF.

V gene TRBV4-2 combines with J gene TRBJ1-1, with D unresolved. V was trimmed by 1 base and J by 7 bases, leaving 7 bases between them. CDR3 length: 12 amino acids. The germline CDR1 and CDR2 sequences are LGHNA and YNFKEQ. CDR3 sequence reads: CASSQGVGEAFF. The CDR3 nucleotides read TGTGCCAGCAGCCAAGGAGTAGGTGAAGCTTTCTTT.

The chain couples TRBV4-3 to TRBJ2-3, with D perhaps assigned TRBD1 or TRBD2 (6 bases each). Trimming stripped 1 base from V and 5 bases from J, with 13 bases between. Germline V gene data show CDR1 as LGHNA and CDR2 as YSLEER. The CDR3 is 15 amino acids. The CDR3 nucleotides are TGCGCCAGCAGCCAAGGGTCGGGGGCTATAGATACGCAGTATTTT. Protein: CASSQGSGAIDTQYF.

The chain couples TRBV20-1 to TRBJ2-1; TRBD2 aligns across 15 bases. CDR3 size: 15 residues. CDR1 is DFQATT, CDR2 SNEGSKA, per germline (reference sequence). After removal of 5 bases from V and 6 bases from J, the junction contained 5 bases not matched to a gene. The CDR3 is CSARTSGGAGNEQFF. Written as DNA, the CDR3 is TGCAGTGCTCGGACTAGCGGGGGGGCAGGCAATGAGCAGTTCTTC.

V and J are TRBV6-5 and TRBJ2-3; 9 bases map to TRBD1. This CDR3 contains 16 residues. Per germline, CDR1 MNHEY and CDR2 SVGAGI. The junction had 8 bases not matched to a gene; V was cut back by 2 bases and J by 5 bases. The CDR3 here is CASSYRGQGGGDTQYF. Written as DNA, the CDR3 is TGTGCCAGCAGTTACCGGGGACAGGGAGGTGGAGATACGCAGTATTTT.

This clonotype was observed a handful of times. One junction end does not reproduce the germline sequence, and a read error may be involved. The chain employs TRBV29-1 and TRBJ2-1; 9 nucleotides match TRBD2. This CDR3 is built from 16 residues. Germline lookup yields CDR1 SQVTM and CDR2 ANQGSEA. CDR3 region: CSVVLKTSGVYNEQFF. As DNA, the CDR3 is TGCAGCGTGGTACTCAAGACTAGCGGAGTGTACAACGAGCAGTTCTTC.

V usage is TRBV20-1 and J usage is TRBJ2-3, with TRBD1 matching over 8 bases. This CDR3 is built from 16 residues. J gave up 3 bases and V 3 bases, and 11 bases lay outside the gene matches. The germline CDR1 and CDR2 sequences are DFQATT and SNEGSKA (reference sequence). Written as DNA, the CDR3 is TGCAGTGCTAGTACTGGACAGGGAGCACGGACAGATACGCAGTATTTT. Amino acids: CSASTGQGARTDTQYF.

V gene TRBV6-2 or TRBV6-3 combines with J gene TRBJ2-5; 9 positions match TRBD2. This CDR3 has 15 amino acids. V was clipped by 6 bases and J by 5 bases; unmatched bases: 10. Germline V CDR1 and CDR2: MNHEY, SVGEGT. The CDR3 DNA reads as TGTGCCAGCAGACCCTGGATAGCGGGAGTGGAGACCCAGTACTTC. Translated, it gives CASRPWIAGVETQYF.